This T cell receptor (beta chain) emerged from a study of blood T cells in healthy people across ages. Study-level information: About one barcoded TCR beta cDNA was captured per two T cells. The study, taken as a whole, reports: Naive T cell percentage strongly correlated with TCR beta diversity. There were more naive CD4+ cells and higher diversity in long-lived donors than in aged donors.

This clonotype was seen more than once but under ten times. Its antigen is unidentified. A read error may explain this, as a much larger clone is one base away. The second PCR ran 7 to 11 cycles with a sample-barcoded 5' primer and J-beta primers. TCRdb passed the 5' RACE reads through MiXCR, listing each CDR3 protein once. Of hundreds of thousands of distinct CDR3 sequences in the sample, 25% to 30% were seen once. Each donor's blood draw was 8.5 to 10 milliliters of peripheral blood. This CDR3 is built from 13 residues. Looked up from germline, CDR1 is ENHRY and CDR2 is SYGVKD. With 10 bases removed from V and 2 bases from J, the gap between germline ends came to 14 bases.

The receptor was isolated from an elderly woman in good health. The specimen was blood. The V and J genes are TRBV10-3 and TRBJ2-5; D is ambiguous. DNA of the CDR3: TGTGCCACTGCACCAGCGATTCAAGAGACCCAGTACTTC. Its translation is CATAPAIQETQYF.